Listed below are T cell receptor beta chains from one sample, sequenced in a study of blood T cell repertoires in COVID-19. Sequencing was performed with immunoSEQ multiplex PCR; in TCRdb, only in-frame clones are kept and a portion is missing. The sample consists of some 200,000 clones, over 75% of them appearing once. The sequenced sample was PBMCs or T cells enriched from blood (not recorded which). Receptor source: a woman between 18 and 30 years old who had recovered from COVID-19. Each CDR3 is given without its conserved first and last residue. Size is omitted from some rows. Given values are once, few, many or a class for expanded clones.

TRBV7-3	NA	ASSFRSGKISYNEQF
TRBV29-1	NA	SVVSPSSARSYNEQF
TRBV27	NA	ASSFPGGMQY
TRBV4-1	NA	ASSQDATSGAYEQY
TRBV3-1/TRBV3-2	NA	ASSRTGTGLTGELF
TRBV19	NA	ASSPTGAHEQF
TRBV12-3/TRBV12-4	NA	ASSQGQNYGYT
TRBV7-2	few	ASSLNRNTGELF
TRBV10-1	NA	ASSHSRQSTDTQY
TRBV6-2/TRBV6-3	NA	ASSREDNQPQH
TRBV6-6	NA	ASSRTGNTEAF
TRBV7-9	NA	ASSSGTGGADTEAF
TRBV18	once	ASSPLGAGNTIY
TRBV27	NA	ASSRIAGLTYEQY
TRBV2	NA	ASSLLESTDTQY
TRBV28	NA	ASSDSLAHQPQH
TRBV3-1/TRBV3-2	NA	ASSLRGCGSRYQETQY
TRBV19	once	ASSSLSGRLNNEQF
TRBV5-4	NA	ASSLVATGRDTEQY
TRBV4-3	NA	ASSGAQGDGGYT
TRBV19	NA	ASSRLGQGASGVNSPLH
TRBV5-4	NA	ASSPGTGPYEQY
TRBV29-1	NA	SVEMWAREFGEQF
TRBV12-5	NA	ASGISGEANYEQY
TRBV30	NA	AWAPTVYTEAF
TRBV27	NA	ASSLAGRNEQF
TRBV14	NA	ASSQTAGTSTDTQY
TRBV19	NA	ASSFNRGDGELF
TRBV2	NA	ASSEDAGVTYNEQF
TRBV3-1/TRBV3-2	NA	ASSQVLAGYEQY
TRBV30	once	AWSRSSVNQPQH
TRBV10-2	NA	ASSESSGRGYT
TRBV29-1	NA	SVEDWAPGYNEQF
TRBV28	NA	ASSPGQGSISSGELF
TRBV6-5	NA	ASKRQGFPYEQY
TRBV9	once	ASLGRGANAYSYT
TRBV30	NA	ASDRGTGGGTYNSPLH
TRBV27	NA	ASSPLGRESY
TRBV12-3/TRBV12-4	NA	ASSLSTYEKLF
TRBV7-9	NA	ASSTGQGHFYEQY
TRBV4-1	NA	ASSQGGTESTGELF
TRBV13	NA	ASSLAGLPTFTDTQY
TRBV11-2	NA	ASIGTGLGGGELF
TRBV3-1/TRBV3-2	few	ASSQAGWTGVNTEAF
TRBV7-3	NA	ASSLNRGLLNTEAF
TRBV18	NA	ASSSLGTVGAGNQPQH
TRBV7-8	NA	ASSRLEPNQPQH
TRBV18	once	ASSPEELYEQY
TRBV4-1	NA	ASSHPGQGQFYGYT
TRBV9	NA	ASSVNLRTDTQY
TRBV7-6	NA	ASSGLAGGSSYNEQF
TRBV2	NA	ASSRGELTEQF
TRBV5-1	NA	ASSLFTGELF
TRBV29-1	NA	SAEGQYPGYT